The TCR beta chain under discussion was sequenced for a study of breast tumors, draining lymph nodes, adjacent tissues. Broader study findings: Compared with lymph nodes, tumors were less diverse; compared with nontumor tissue, more. The lymph node origin of tumor T cells was framed as consistent with a hypothesis, not demonstrated.

As to this clonotype: Its antigen is not identified. It is likely a read error, because the conserved phenylalanine at the end of the CDR3 is missing.

TCRdb itself ran the multiplex PCR reads through MiXCR, one entry per CDR3 protein. In the table there are about 35,000 distinct CDR3 sequences, just over 35% of which are singletons. The CDR3 loop spans 13 amino acids. Trimming at V came to 5 bases and at J to 5 bases, leaving 2 bases not matched to a gene. Germline V gene sequence: CDR1 LGHDT, CDR2 YNNKEL (reference sequence). The source material was breast tumor tissue. This chain joins TRBV3-1 and TRBJ2-4; 8 bases agree with TRBD1. The clonotype originates from a female donor with breast cancer. Some clones in this sample may be carry-over from other donors' samples. The CDR3 sequence is CASSKTGENIQYL. The CDR3 DNA sequence: TGTGCCAGCAGCAAGACAGGGGAAAACATTCAGTACCTC.